The clone carrying this TCR beta chain was picked up a small number of times. The antigen is unknown. The CDR3 covers 12 residues. The ends were cut back, 2 bases at V and 5 bases at J, with 5 bases in the middle. From germline, CDR1 is SGHNT and CDR2 YYREEE (reference sequence). This entry belongs to a study of T cell responses to AZD1222 COVID-19 vaccine. Study-wide points: Most donors were white British, females outnumbered males, and clonal diversity was possibly underestimated. Close to half of spike-specific TCRs reportedly recognize unmutated variant regions.

Using immunoSEQ multiplex PCR, the repertoire was profiled, and TCRdb retains in-frame clones only, with some absent. Among 150,000 to 200,000 clones listed, 94% were seen once. The specimen comprised peripheral blood, sampled on day 0 of AZD1222 vaccination. The rearrangement joins TRBV5-4 to TRBJ1-5; D gene ambiguous. The source of this sequence is an adult in good health. The CDR3 bases are TGTGCCAGCAGCTTTAACGATCAGCCCCAGCATTTT. It encodes CASSFNDQPQHF.